The 15 T cell receptor beta chains given below trace back to one sample, sequenced in a study of T cell clonotyping in hematopoietic cell transplantation. This table comes from immunoSEQ multiplex PCR, and its TCRdb copy is limited to in-frame clones, with some not included. The table records about 27,000 clones, 70% to 75% of them present only once. The sample's time point: recipient sample about 28 days before transplant, after cytoreduction. This specimen was peripheral blood mononuclear cells, taken before stem cell transplant. The receptors here all came from a man aged 45-60 years with myelodysplastic syndrome. Some clones in this sample may be carry-over from other donors' samples.

This clone was detected a few times. DNA of the CDR3: TGTGCCATCACGGAGGGACTCAATCAGCCCCAGCATTTT. Translating it yields CAITEGLNQPQHF. The rearrangement joins TRBV10-3 to TRBJ1-5, with D tentatively TRBD1 (5 bases). Germline V CDR1 and CDR2: ENHRY, SYGVKD. The V and J ends lost 7 bases and 3 bases respectively, with 10 bases between them. The CDR3 runs to 13 residues.

This clone appeared a single time. The rearrangement joins TRBV28 to TRBJ2-1, with 8 bases aligning to TRBD2. The CDR3 is made up of 16 amino acids. The germline CDR1 and CDR2 sequences are MDHEN and SYDVKM. Germline trimming cut 4 bases from V and 3 bases from J; bases unmatched to any gene: 8. The CDR3 spells CASSSDGGGLYNEQFF. CDR3 DNA sequence: TGTGCCAGCAGTTCCGACGGGGGGGGCCTCTACAATGAGCAGTTCTTC.

In this sample, this clone turned up a few times. This sequence joins TRBV10-3 and TRBJ1-1, with D uncertain. CDR1 ENHRY and CDR2 SYGVKD come from the germline V gene. CDR3 size: 14 residues. Between the trimmed V and J ends, which lost 2 bases and 1 base, there was a span of 8 bases. The CDR3 DNA reads TGTGCCATCAGTGAGATGGACCGGAACACTGAAGCTTTCTTT. The encoded protein is CAISEMDRNTEAFF.

The CDR3, as DNA: TGTGCCAGCAGCTTTTACAGTTCTAACTCCTATAATTCACCCCTCCACTTT. Amino acids: CASSFYSSNSYNSPLHF. The J gene is TRBJ1-6, the V gene TRBV5-6; D remains ambiguous. This CDR3 has 17 amino acids. Germline CDR1 is SGHDT and CDR2 is YYEEEE. V shed 2 bases and J shed 0 bases, with 12 bases lying between them.

This chain joins TRBV10-3 and TRBJ2-7; either TRBD1 or TRBD2 may supply D (6 bases each). This CDR3 spans 14 amino acids. The V gene's germline CDR1 is ENHRY and CDR2 SYGVKD. Between the trimmed V and J ends, which lost 4 bases and 1 base, there was a span of 11 bases. CDR3 nucleotides: TGTGCCATCAGTGTAGGGGGACTTTCCTACGAGCAGTACTTC. This gives the protein CAISVGGLSYEQYF.

There are a few counts of this clone. The V call is TRBV20-1, the J call TRBJ2-3; D unresolved. This CDR3 region has 11 residues. Germline V gene sequence: CDR1 DFQATT, CDR2 SNEGSKA (reference sequence). V was trimmed by 5 bases and J by 6 bases, leaving 9 bases between them. The chain's CDR3 is CSAAYPDTQYF. CDR3 DNA sequence: TGCAGTGCTGCCTACCCCGATACGCAGTATTTT.

The V gene is TRBV9, the J gene TRBJ2-1; D is undetermined. Trimming shortened V by 4 bases and J by 7 bases, and 15 bases separated the two germline ends. The CDR3 totals 14 residues. CDR1 and CDR2 from the germline V gene are SGDLS and YYNGEE. The chain's CDR3 is CASSTRTNSNEQFF. CDR3 nucleotide sequence: TGTGCCAGCAGCACAAGGACGAACAGTAATGAGCAGTTCTTC.

This clone has just a few counts. The chain links TRBV27 to TRBJ1-5; the D gene is possibly TRBD1 (5 bases). Trimming cost V 2 bases and J 6 bases, with 11 bases left between them. In germline, CDR1 is MNHEY, CDR2 SMNVEV (reference sequence). This CDR3 contains 14 residues. CDR3 region: CASSLRGPRQPQHF. The CDR3 DNA reads as TGTGCCAGCAGTTTAAGGGGCCCTCGTCAGCCCCAGCATTTT.

V gene TRBV30 combines with J gene TRBJ2-1; 7 bases match TRBD1. Trimming took 1 base from V and 4 from J; bases not matched to a gene: 1. Per the germline V gene, CDR1 is GTSNPN and CDR2 is SVGIG (reference sequence). This CDR3 region has 13 residues. For the CDR3, the DNA is TGTGCCTGGAGTGAGACAGGGTACAATGAGCAGTTCTTC. Its protein is CAWSETGYNEQFF.

The chain recombines TRBV6-6 with TRBJ1-5; D possibly corresponds to TRBD1 (6 bases). The CDR3 contains 15 residues. In germline, CDR1 is MNHNY, CDR2 SVGAGI (reference sequence). Trimming took off 6 bases at V and 2 bases at J, with 14 bases between the two ends. CDR3 in DNA: TGTGCCAGCAGAAACCTACAGGGAGGCAATCAGCCCCAGCATTTT. Residues: CASRNLQGGNQPQHF.

The gene calls are TRBV7-3 and TRBJ2-7, with D perhaps TRBD2 (7 bases). Germline V gives CDR1 SGHTA, CDR2 FQGTGA. The CDR3 spans 14 residues. The ends were cut back, 3 bases at V and 2 bases at J, with 11 bases in the middle. CDR3 nucleotides: TGTGCCAGCAGCTTGGAGGGGGGGCCCTACGAGCAGTACTTC. Translation gives CASSLEGGPYEQYF.

The chain joins TRBV29-1 to TRBJ1-2; D not resolved. The CDR3 contains 13 residues. V was pared by 3 bases and J by 0 bases, with 8 bases between. Germline CDR1 and CDR2: SQVTM and ANQGSEA. DNA of the CDR3: TGCAGCGTTGACCGTGGGACTAACTATGGCTACACCTTC. It encodes CSVDRGTNYGYTF.

Regarding this clone: At one of its ends the junction is not consistent with the germline gene, which may arise from a read error. The chain is built from TRBV29-1 and TRBJ1-2; D remains unclear. Germline CDR1 reads SQVTM; CDR2 reads ANQGSEA. The CDR3 spans 11 residues. DNA of the CDR3: TGCAGCGTTTACTCTAACTATGGTTACACCTTC. This gives the protein CSVYSNYGYTF.

The chain links TRBV6-5 to TRBJ2-2; D is ambiguous. The CDR3 totals 12 residues. Germline values: CDR1 MNHEY, CDR2 SVGAGI. With 10 bases removed from V and 3 bases from J, the gap between germline ends came to 9 bases. The CDR3 loop is CAIRLYTGELFF. DNA for the CDR3: TGTGCCATTAGACTGTACACCGGGGAGCTGTTTTTT.

The chain carries TRBV6-5 and TRBJ2-7, with D unresolved. The CDR3 runs to 14 residues. Germline V lookup: CDR1 MNHEY, CDR2 SVGAGI. V lost 2 bases and J lost 3, with 11 bases in between. The CDR3 coding sequence is TGTGCCAGCAGTTACGGGCAGCCTTTCTACGAGCAGTACTTC. Residues: CASSYGQPFYEQYF.